What follows are 28 T cell receptor beta chains derived from one specimen sequenced in a study of regulatory T cells in long-lasting Graves disease. Arm-PCR of CDR3 regions with iRepertoire HTBI primers generated TCR beta libraries. TCRdb used MiXCR to reprocess the multiplex PCR reads, holding one entry per CDR3 protein. The profile covers hundreds of thousands of distinct CDR3 sequences, with about 14% appearing a single time and about 10% taken by the ten largest. Described time point: newly diagnosed GD, antithyroid drugs for less than 3 months. Isolated PBMC RNA provided the starting material for the TCR library. The same sample was also studied in work on T cells in Graves' hyperthyroidism and ophthalmopathy.

The sample in question was peripheral blood mononuclear cells (PBMCs), obtained at new diagnosis, from a patient treated with antithyroid drugs. The origin of the receptors is a young man with Graves disease.

The chain carries TRBV6-9 and TRBJ2-1; 12 nucleotides match TRBD2. The CDR3 runs to 15 residues. In germline, CDR1 is MNHGY, CDR2 SVAAGI. Trimming cost V 3 bases and J 8 bases; bases outside gene matches: 5. CDR3 coding DNA: TGTGCCAGCAGTTACCGTCTAGCGGGAGGGCATGAGCAGTTCTTC. This sequence encodes CASSYRLAGGHEQFF.

This clonotype appeared a few times. The chain is built from TRBV20-1 and TRBJ2-7; unclear D gene. With 6 bases removed from V and 2 bases from J, the gap between germline ends came to 17 bases. The CDR3 totals 14 residues. Germline V gives CDR1 DFQATT, CDR2 SNEGSKA (reference sequence). CDR3 protein: CSAGKSRTTYEQYF. The CDR3 bases are TGCAGTGCGGGGAAAAGCAGAACTACCTACGAGCAGTACTTC.

This clonotype showed up just a few times. The genes are TRBV20-1 and TRBJ1-5; TRBD1 might be the D (6 bases). The V end was cut by 1 base, the J end by 4 bases, with 11 bases between. CDR1 is DFQATT, CDR2 SNEGSKA, per germline (reference sequence). The CDR3 extends over 14 amino acids. The CDR3: CSARGQGRNQPQHF. In nucleotides, the CDR3 is TGCAGTGCTAGAGGCCAGGGGAGGAATCAGCCCCAGCATTTT.

Worth noting for this clonotype: A read error likely explains this, since a far larger clone differs by one base. This CDR3 reads CASSYYDEQYF. The DNA for the CDR3 is TGTGCCAGCAGCTACTACGATGAGCAGTACTTC. V and J are TRBV2 and TRBJ2-5; D gene uncertain. Germline V gene sequence: CDR1 SNHLY, CDR2 FYNNEI. V was cut by 6 bases and J by 11 bases, with 13 bases left in between. There are 11 residues in the CDR3.

This clonotype was recorded many times. This chain uses TRBV20-1 with TRBJ2-7, with TRBD1 identical over 7 bases. The V segment lost 6 bases and the J segment 7 bases; nucleotides outside the gene matches: 15. The CDR3 spans 14 residues. Germline values: CDR1 DFQATT, CDR2 SNEGSKA (reference sequence). Here the CDR3 DNA reads TGCAGTGCAGCAGACAGGGCCTCCCCTGGGGAGCAGTACTTC. Translating it yields CSAADRASPGEQYF.

This clonotype was picked up many times. The gene calls are TRBV6-1 and TRBJ1-1, with 10 bases aligning to TRBD1. The CDR3 has 14 amino acids. V was clipped by 7 bases and J by 3 bases; unmatched bases: 5. CDR1 and CDR2 (germline): MNHNS, SASEGT. The CDR3 protein is CASTFGTGDTEAFF. In DNA, the CDR3 is TGTGCCAGCACCTTTGGGACAGGGGACACTGAAGCTTTCTTT.

This clonotype occurred a few times. The rearrangement uses TRBV5-6 and TRBJ1-2, with 9 bases identical to TRBD1. The CDR3 sequence is 14 residues long. J gave up 10 bases and V 3 bases, and 10 bases lay outside the gene matches. Germline V CDR1 and CDR2: SGHDT, YYEEEE. CDR3 bases: TGTGCCAGCAGCTCGAGGACAGGGGAAATGATCTACACCTTC. Protein sequence: CASSSRTGEMIYTF.

A few counts support this clonotype. J is TRBJ2-6 and V is TRBV29-1; 8 bases are shared with TRBD1. V lost 8 bases and J lost 3; bases outside the gene matches: 9. The CDR3 spans 15 residues. Germline-derived CDR1 and CDR2 are SQVTM and ANQGSEA. The CDR3 coding sequence is TGCAGCTGTCGGCAGGGGGCCAGTGGGGCCAACGTCCTGACTTTC. Its protein product is CSCRQGASGANVLTF. The full variable domain, completed using reference TRBV29-1 and TRBJ2-6, is SAVISQKPSRDICQRGTSLTIQCQVDSQVTMMFWYRQQPGQSLTLIATANQGSEATYESGFVIDKFPISRPNLTFSTLTVSNMSPEDSSIYLCSCRQGASGANVLTFGAGSRLTVL.

This clonotype was observed many times. This sequence joins TRBV11-2 and TRBJ2-6; the match to TRBD1 covers 10 bases. Germline lookup yields CDR1 SGHAT and CDR2 FQNNGV. The CDR3 totals 18 residues. V gave up 1 base and J gave up 1 base; unmatched junction bases: 4. The CDR3 reads CASSLARDRGSGANVLTF. The CDR3 DNA follows: TGTGCCAGCAGCTTAGCCCGGGACAGGGGTTCTGGGGCCAACGTCCTGACTTTC.

This clonotype showed up many times. J is TRBJ2-1 and V is TRBV12-3 or TRBV12-4; 10 nucleotides agree with TRBD2. Trimming removed 2 bases from V and 6 bases from J; junction bases left unmatched: 4. The CDR3 contains 15 residues. CDR3 nucleotides: TGTGCCAGCAGTTTATATCTAGCGGGAGTCAATGAGCAGTTCTTC. Translated: CASSLYLAGVNEQFF.

The rearrangement uses TRBV18 and TRBJ2-7; the D gene could be TRBD1 or TRBD2 (5 bases each). Trimming cost V 8 bases and J 5 bases, with 16 bases left between them. Germline V CDR1 and CDR2: KGHSH, LQKENI. The CDR3 has 13 amino acids. Here the CDR3 DNA reads TGTGCCAGCGAAGGGTCCAGAGGGGACGAGCAGTACTTC. Amino acids: CASEGSRGDEQYF.

This clonotype was seen only a few times. The chain recombines TRBV5-6 with TRBJ2-7, with 7 nucleotides matching TRBD1. After removal of 5 bases from V and 1 base from J, the junction contained 9 bases not matched to a gene. Germline CDR1 and CDR2: SGHDT and YYEEEE. The CDR3 has 15 residues. CDR3 nucleotide sequence: TGTGCCAGCAGTAACACGGGACAGTGGTCCTACGAGCAGTACTTC. This translates into CASSNTGQWSYEQYF.

V gene TRBV30 combines with J gene TRBJ2-1; TRBD2 agrees at 8 bases. Per germline, CDR1 GTSNPN and CDR2 SVGIG (reference sequence). This CDR3 has 14 amino acids. Trimming removed 0 bases from V and 12 bases from J; junction bases left unmatched: 10. The CDR3 protein is CAWSVLAGSRGQFF. The CDR3 region has the DNA TGTGCCTGGAGTGTATTAGCGGGGTCCCGTGGGCAGTTCTTC.

The V call is TRBV29-1, the J call TRBJ2-7; TRBD1 aligns across 11 bases. Germline V CDR1 and CDR2: SQVTM, ANQGSEA. After removal of 7 bases from V and 4 bases from J, the junction contained 9 bases not matched to a gene. The CDR3 is 14 residues long. CDR3 DNA sequence: TGCAGCGCCACGGGGGGGACAGGGGGGTACGAGCAGTACTTC. It specifies CSATGGTGGYEQYF.

There are many counts of this clonotype. The rearrangement uses TRBV20-1 and TRBJ2-1; D is undetermined. V was cut by 7 bases and J by 4 bases, with 11 bases left in between. This CDR3 contains 12 residues. Germline values: CDR1 DFQATT, CDR2 SNEGSKA (reference sequence). The CDR3 protein is CSVSRWYNEQFF. For the CDR3, the DNA is TGCAGTGTCTCCCGATGGTACAATGAGCAGTTCTTC.

V and J are TRBV27 and TRBJ2-7; maybe TRBD1 (7 bases). The CDR3 consists of 14 residues. Trimming took 4 bases from V and 4 from J, leaving 14 bases between them. Germline CDR1 is MNHEY and CDR2 is SMNVEV (reference sequence). CDR3 residues: CASSSTGAGYEQYF. The CDR3 region has the DNA TGTGCCAGCAGTTCAACAGGGGCGGGATACGAGCAGTACTTC.

To note about this clonotype: One base away lies a much larger clone, so this may be a sequencing read error. V and J are TRBV24-1 and TRBJ2-7, with D perhaps given as TRBD1 or TRBD2 (5 bases each). The germline gives CDR1 KGHDR, CDR2 SFDVKD. The germline V and J ends were trimmed by 5 bases and 6 bases, with 16 bases remaining between them. CDR3 length equals 14 residues. CDR3 coding DNA: TGTGCCACCAGTGTGAGCAAGGGGACCTCCGAGCAGTACTTC. This gives the protein CATSVSKGTSEQYF.

The table lists this clonotype with many counts. The V and J genes are TRBV20-1 and TRBJ2-7; tentative D call: TRBD2 (5 bases). Germline V gene lookup returns CDR1 DFQATT and CDR2 SNEGSKA (reference sequence). The CDR3 is 14 amino acids. V was shortened by 0 bases and J by 5 bases, with 14 bases between the two germline ends. The CDR3 sequence: CSAREDSLSHEQYF. CDR3 coding DNA: TGCAGTGCTAGAGAGGACTCCCTTTCCCACGAGCAGTACTTC.

This clonotype occurred once. This clone may be a read error of a much larger clone one base away. V usage is TRBV5-1 and J usage is TRBJ2-3, with D maybe TRBD2 (7 bases). CDR3 size: 16 residues. Germline CDR1 and CDR2: SGHRS and YFSETQ. CDR3 in DNA: TGTGCCAGCAGATCGGGGGCTAGCGGCGACACAGATACGCAGTATTTT. This translates into CASRSGASGDTDTQYF. Full variable domain (missing parts from reference TRBV5-1 and TRBJ2-3): KAGVTQTPRYLIKTRGQQVTLSCSPISGHRSVSWYQQTPGQGLQFLFEYFSETQRNKGNFPGRFSGRQFSNSRSEMNVSTLELGDSALYLCASRSGASGDTDTQYFGPGTRLTVL.

The chain joins TRBV27 to TRBJ2-1, with D possibly being TRBD1 (5 bases). V was shortened by 3 bases and J by 0 bases, with 12 bases between the two germline ends. Germline V lookup: CDR1 MNHEY, CDR2 SMNVEV (reference sequence). The CDR3 is 16 residues long. This CDR3 is CASSFYRSSSYNEQFF. CDR3 DNA: TGTGCCAGCAGTTTTTACAGGTCTAGCTCCTACAATGAGCAGTTCTTC.

The rearrangement uses TRBV11-2 and TRBJ1-2, with D tentatively TRBD1 (5 bases). Germline V gene data show CDR1 as SGHAT and CDR2 as FQNNGV. V was shortened by 0 bases and J by 8 bases, with 16 bases between the two germline ends. CDR3 length: 15 amino acids. The CDR3 loop is CASSLEKKGYFGYTF. CDR3 nucleotides: TGTGCCAGCAGCTTAGAAAAGAAGGGGTACTTCGGCTACACCTTC.

A word on this clonotype: Possible read error: a much larger clone is one base away. The CDR3 loop is CASSFKASSTDMQYF. CDR3 nucleotide sequence: TGTGCCAGCAGCTTTAAAGCGAGTAGCACAGATATGCAGTATTTT. J is TRBJ2-3 and V is TRBV3-1; no clear D. Germline V gene data show CDR1 as LGHDT and CDR2 as YNNKEL (reference sequence). The CDR3 runs 15 residues.

The genes are TRBV10-3 and TRBJ2-1; the match to TRBD2 covers 11 bases. The J segment lost 2 bases and the V segment lost 4 bases, leaving 10 bases of the junction unmatched. Germline CDR1 is ENHRY and CDR2 is SYGVKD. This CDR3 spans 18 amino acids. For the CDR3, the DNA is TGTGCCATCAGTGCCTCTCATATTAGCGGGAGGGCCTACAATGAGCAGTTCTTC. This translates into CAISASHISGRAYNEQFF.

This rearrangement joins TRBV30 to TRBJ2-5; 7 positions agree with TRBD2. The length of the CDR3 is 14 residues. Trimming cost V 5 bases and J 5 bases; bases outside gene matches: 11. Germline V gene lookup returns CDR1 GTSNPN and CDR2 SVGIG (reference sequence). The CDR3 reads CAWAGTTLSETQYF. The CDR3, as DNA: TGTGCCTGGGCCGGGACTACACTATCGGAGACCCAGTACTTC.

In its sample, this clonotype was seen many times. V is TRBV12-3 or TRBV12-4 and J is TRBJ2-2, with D possibly being TRBD2 (6 bases). Trimming removed 11 bases from V and 6 bases from J, with 13 bases in between. The CDR3 totals 12 residues. The CDR3 region has the DNA TGTGCCGGTAGCGGAGCTGCCGGGGAGCTGTTTTTT. Its protein is CAGSGAAGELFF.

The J gene is TRBJ2-6, the V gene TRBV7-9, with 7 nucleotides matching TRBD1. This CDR3 contains 18 residues. V shed 7 bases, J shed 2 bases, and the junction held 14 bases outside the gene matches. Germline lookup yields CDR1 SEHNR and CDR2 FQNEAQ (reference sequence). The CDR3 loop is CASTLTGSPRAGANVLTF. The DNA for the CDR3 is TGTGCCAGCACCCTGACAGGGAGCCCCAGGGCTGGGGCCAACGTCCTGACTTTC.

This clonotype was observed a few times. The chain carries TRBV7-3 and TRBJ2-2; 9 nucleotides line up with TRBD1. The ends lost 5 bases at V and 6 bases at J; junction bases unmatched: 10. The germline gives CDR1 SGHTA, CDR2 FQGTGA. The CDR3 length is 16 residues. The CDR3 spells CASSRFTGGAAGELFF. The CDR3, as DNA: TGTGCCAGCAGCCGATTTACAGGGGGCGCAGCCGGGGAGCTGTTTTTT.

In regard to this clonotype: This may arise from a read error, as a much more abundant clone is one base away. The chain carries TRBV6-5 and TRBJ1-1; D is uncertain. This CDR3 spans 13 amino acids. The germline CDR1 and CDR2 sequences are MNHEY and SVGAGI. In DNA form, the CDR3 reads TGTGCCAACAGTTACTCCAGATTTGCTGAAGCTTTCTTT. Translation: CANSYSRFAEAFF.